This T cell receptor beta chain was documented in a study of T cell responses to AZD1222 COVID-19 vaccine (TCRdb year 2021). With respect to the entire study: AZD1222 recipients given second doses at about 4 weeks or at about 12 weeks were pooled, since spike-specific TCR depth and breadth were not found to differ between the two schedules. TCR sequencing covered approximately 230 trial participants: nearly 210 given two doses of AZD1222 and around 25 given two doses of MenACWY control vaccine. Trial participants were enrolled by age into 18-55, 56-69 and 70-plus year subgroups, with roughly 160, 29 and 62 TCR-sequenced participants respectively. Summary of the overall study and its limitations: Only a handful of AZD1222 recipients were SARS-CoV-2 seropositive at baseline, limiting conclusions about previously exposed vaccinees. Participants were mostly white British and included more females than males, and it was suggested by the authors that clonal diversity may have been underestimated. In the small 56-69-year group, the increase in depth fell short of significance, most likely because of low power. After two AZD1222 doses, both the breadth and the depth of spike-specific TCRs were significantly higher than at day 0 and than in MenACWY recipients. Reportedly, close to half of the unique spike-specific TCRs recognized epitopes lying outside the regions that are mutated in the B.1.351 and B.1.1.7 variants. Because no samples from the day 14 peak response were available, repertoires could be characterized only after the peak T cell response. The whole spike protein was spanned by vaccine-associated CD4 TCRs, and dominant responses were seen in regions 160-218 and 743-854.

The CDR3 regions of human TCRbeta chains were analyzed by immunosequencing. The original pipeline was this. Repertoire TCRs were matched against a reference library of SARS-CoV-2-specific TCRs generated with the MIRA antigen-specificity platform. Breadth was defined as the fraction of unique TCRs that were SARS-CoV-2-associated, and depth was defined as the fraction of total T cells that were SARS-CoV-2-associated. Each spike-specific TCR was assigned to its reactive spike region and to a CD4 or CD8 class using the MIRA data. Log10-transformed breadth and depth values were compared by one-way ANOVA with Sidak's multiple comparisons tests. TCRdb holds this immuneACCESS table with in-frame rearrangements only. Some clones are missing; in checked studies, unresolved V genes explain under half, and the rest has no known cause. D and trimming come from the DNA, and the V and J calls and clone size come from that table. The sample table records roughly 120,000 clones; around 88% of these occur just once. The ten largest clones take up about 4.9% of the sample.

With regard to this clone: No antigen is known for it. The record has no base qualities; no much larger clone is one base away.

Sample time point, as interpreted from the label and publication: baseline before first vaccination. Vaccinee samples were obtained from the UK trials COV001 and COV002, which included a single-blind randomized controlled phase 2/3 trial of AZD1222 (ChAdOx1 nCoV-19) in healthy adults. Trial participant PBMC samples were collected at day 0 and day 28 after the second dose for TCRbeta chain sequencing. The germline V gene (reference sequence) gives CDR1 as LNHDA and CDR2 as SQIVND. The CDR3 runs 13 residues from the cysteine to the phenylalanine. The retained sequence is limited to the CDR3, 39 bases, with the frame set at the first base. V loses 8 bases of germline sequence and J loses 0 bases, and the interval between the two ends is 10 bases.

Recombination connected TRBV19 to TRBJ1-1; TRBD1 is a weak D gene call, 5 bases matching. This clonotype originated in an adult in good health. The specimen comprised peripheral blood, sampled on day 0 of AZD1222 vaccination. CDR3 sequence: CASVGLLNTEAFF. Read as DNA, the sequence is TGTGCCAGTGTGGGGCTCTTGAACACTGAAGCTTTCTTT.